The sequence of this T cell receptor (beta chain) was determined in a study of T cells in Graves' hyperthyroidism and ophthalmopathy. Extraction of PBMCs used roughly 9.3 ml of fresh peripheral blood. Turning to this clonotype: Its antigen is still unknown.

Authors of the study amplified TCR beta CDR3 regions from RNA transcripts. The HTBI primer set drove a first-round RT-PCR of the TCR CDR3. TCRdb processed the multiplex PCR reads anew with MiXCR; each CDR3 protein has one entry. This sample yields approximately 420,000 distinct CDR3 sequences, of which 15% are seen a single time; approximately 30% belongs to the top ten. General observations from the study: Most thyroid-expanded clonotypes above 0.001 were also found in blood.

The sample consisted of blood. This TCR was recovered from a woman in her 30s with Graves' hyperthyroidism.

DNA for the CDR3: TGTGCCAGCACAGGGGGCACCAACTATGGCTACACCTTC. Translation: CASTGGTNYGYTF. This rearrangement joins TRBV2 to TRBJ1-2; 8 bases fit TRBD1. The CDR3 spans 13 residues. Germline V lookup: CDR1 SNHLY, CDR2 FYNNEI. With 7 bases clipped from V and 2 bases from J, the junction kept 3 bases outside the gene matches.